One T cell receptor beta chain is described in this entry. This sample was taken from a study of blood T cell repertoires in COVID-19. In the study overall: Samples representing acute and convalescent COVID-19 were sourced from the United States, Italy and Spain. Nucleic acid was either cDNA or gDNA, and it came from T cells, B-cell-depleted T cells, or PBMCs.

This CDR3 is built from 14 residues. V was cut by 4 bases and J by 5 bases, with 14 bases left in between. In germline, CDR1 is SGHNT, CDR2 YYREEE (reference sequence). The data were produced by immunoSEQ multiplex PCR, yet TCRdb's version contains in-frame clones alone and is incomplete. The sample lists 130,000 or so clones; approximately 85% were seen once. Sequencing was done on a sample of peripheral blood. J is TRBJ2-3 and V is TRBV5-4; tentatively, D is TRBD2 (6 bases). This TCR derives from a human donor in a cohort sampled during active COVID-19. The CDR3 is CASSHGGGGDTQYF. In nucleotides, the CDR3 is TGTGCCAGCAGCCACGGGGGAGGTGGAGATACGCAGTATTTT.